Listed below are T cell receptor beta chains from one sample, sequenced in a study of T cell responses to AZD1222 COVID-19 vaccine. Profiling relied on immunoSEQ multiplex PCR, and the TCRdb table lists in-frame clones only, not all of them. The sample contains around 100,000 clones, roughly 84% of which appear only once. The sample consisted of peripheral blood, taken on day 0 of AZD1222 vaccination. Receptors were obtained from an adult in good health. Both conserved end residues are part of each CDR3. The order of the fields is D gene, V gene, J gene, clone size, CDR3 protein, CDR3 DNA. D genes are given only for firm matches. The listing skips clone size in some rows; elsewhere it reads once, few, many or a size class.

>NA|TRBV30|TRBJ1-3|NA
CAWSVRGGRTGGNTIYF
TGTGCCTGGAGTGTACGGGGCGGCCGAACGGGGGGAAACACCATATATTTT
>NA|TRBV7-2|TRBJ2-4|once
CASSLGKGRIQYF
TGTGCCAGCAGCTTAGGCAAGGGACGCATTCAGTACTTC
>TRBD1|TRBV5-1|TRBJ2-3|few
CASSLEGQHTDTQYF
TGCGCCAGCAGCTTGGAGGGACAGCACACAGATACGCAGTATTTT
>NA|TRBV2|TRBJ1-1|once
CASRLTNTEAFF
TGTGCCAGCAGATTGACGAACACTGAAGCTTTCTTT
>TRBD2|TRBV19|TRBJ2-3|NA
CASSILASGSSFPTDTQYF
TGTGCCAGTAGTATCCTGGCCAGCGGGAGTTCCTTCCCCACAGATACGCAGTATTTT
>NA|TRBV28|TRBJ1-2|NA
CASSYPNYGYTF
TGTGCCAGCAGCTACCCTAACTATGGCTACACCTTC
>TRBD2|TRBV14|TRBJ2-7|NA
CASSQLAGGVYEQYF
TGTGCCAGCAGCCAGTTAGCGGGGGGTGTCTACGAGCAGTACTTC
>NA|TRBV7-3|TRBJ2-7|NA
CASSLNKLTGYEQYF
TGTGCCAGCAGCTTAAACAAACTGACCGGCTACGAGCAGTACTTC
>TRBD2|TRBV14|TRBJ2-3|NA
CASSHQYTSGTDTQYF
TGTGCCAGCAGCCATCAATATACTAGCGGCACAGATACGCAGTATTTT
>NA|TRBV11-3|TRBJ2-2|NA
CASSLVLAGELFF
TGTGCCAGCAGCTTAGTCCTGGCCGGGGAGCTGTTTTTT
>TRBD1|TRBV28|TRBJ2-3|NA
CASIGSPGTGSTDTQYF
TGTGCCAGCATAGGTTCCCCCGGGACAGGGTCCACAGATACGCAGTATTTT
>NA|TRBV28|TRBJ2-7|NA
CASSPPDSDNYEQYF
TGTGCCAGCAGCCCCCCCGACAGCGATAACTACGAGCAGTACTTC
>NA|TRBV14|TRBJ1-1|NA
CASSRTTGNTEAFF
TGTGCCAGCAGCCGGACGACAGGGAACACTGAAGCTTTCTTT
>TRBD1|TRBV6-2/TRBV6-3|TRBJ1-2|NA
CASSRAGTGGGGYTF
TGTGCCAGCAGCCGCGCCGGGACAGGGGGAGGTGGCTACACCTTC
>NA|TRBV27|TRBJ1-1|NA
CASRKGYDTEAFF
TGTGCCAGCAGGAAGGGTTATGACACTGAAGCTTTCTTT
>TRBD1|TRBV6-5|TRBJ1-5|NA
CASRRRQGYQPQHF
TGTGCCAGCAGGAGGAGACAGGGGTATCAGCCCCAGCATTTT
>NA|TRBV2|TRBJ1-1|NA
CAKGENTEAFF
TGTGCCAAGGGGGAGAACACTGAAGCTTTCTTT
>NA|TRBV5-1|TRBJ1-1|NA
CASSPLQQGQNTEAFF
TGCGCCAGCAGCCCCCTTCAACAGGGCCAGAACACTGAAGCTTTCTTT
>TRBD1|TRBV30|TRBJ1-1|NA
CAWRLTGSNTEAFF
TGTGCCTGGAGATTGACAGGGTCGAACACTGAAGCTTTCTTT
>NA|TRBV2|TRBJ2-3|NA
CASSEPRTGSYTDTQYF
TGTGCCAGCAGTGAGCCAAGGACGGGTAGTTACACAGATACGCAGTATTTT
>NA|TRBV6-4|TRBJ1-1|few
CASKGGQNTEAFF
TGTGCCAGCAAGGGTGGACAGAACACTGAAGCTTTCTTT
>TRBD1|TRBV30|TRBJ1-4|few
CAWRGTGSREKLFF
TGTGCCTGGAGAGGGACAGGGTCTCGGGAAAAACTGTTTTTT
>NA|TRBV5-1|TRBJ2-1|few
CASSFGQKKEQFF
TGCGCCAGCAGCTTTGGACAGAAAAAGGAGCAGTTCTTC
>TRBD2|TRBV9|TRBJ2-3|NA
CASSVQTGGLDTQYF
TGTGCCAGCAGCGTACAGACGGGGGGGCTCGATACGCAGTATTTT